The T cell receptor beta chain under discussion was sequenced for a study of blood T cell repertoires in COVID-19. TCRdb's table, derived via immunoSEQ multiplex PCR, lists solely in-frame clones and lacks some. The table lists roughly 200,000 clones, 85% to 90% of them singletons, with about a tenth in the top ten. Looked up from germline, CDR1 is MNHNY and CDR2 is SVGAGI (reference sequence). V was clipped by 5 bases and J by 1 base, with 11 bases between them. The CDR3 is 14 residues long. Seattle-derived patients entered the study during active infection and were followed longitudinally. This chain uses TRBV6-6 with TRBJ1-2, with D possibly TRBD1 on 6 matching bases. Sequenced sample: peripheral blood. The receptor's source is a woman between 50 and 59 years old with COVID-19, enrolled during active disease. CDR3 in DNA: TGTGCCAGCAGTGACCGGACAGTTAACTATGGCTACACCTTC. This gives the protein CASSDRTVNYGYTF.